Below, 7 T cell receptor beta chains from the same sample are listed, as sequenced in a study of shared clonotypes between healthy human individuals. Assay: immunoSEQ multiplex PCR; the TCRdb copy retains only in-frame clones and omits some. The sample includes 1.6 million or so clones, 98% to 99% of them seen just once. Sample: naive CD4+ T cells sorted from blood. Sample subset: CD45RA+ positively selected. These receptors were obtained from a man aged 25-40 years in good health.

Points on this clone: This sample also contains other DNA sequences that code for the same CDR3. The chain couples TRBV18 to TRBJ1-1; D unclear. The CDR3 length is 13 residues. V lost 2 bases to trimming and J lost 2 bases, with 6 bases between them. CDR1 KGHSH and CDR2 LQKENI come from the germline V gene. DNA for the CDR3: TGTGCCAGCTCACCAAAAACAAACACTGAAGCTTTCTTT. Translated, it gives CASSPKTNTEAFF.

The chain is built from TRBV29-1 and TRBJ2-7, with a weak D call TRBD1 (6 bases). V lost 4 bases to trimming and J lost 3 bases, with 10 bases between them. The germline V gene has CDR1 SQVTM and CDR2 ANQGSEA. The CDR3 has 12 amino acids. The CDR3 spells CSVGQVGYEQYF. For the CDR3, the DNA is TGCAGCGTTGGACAGGTTGGCTACGAGCAGTACTTC.

The chain joins TRBV28 to TRBJ2-7, with TRBD2 matching over 7 bases. After removal of 3 bases from V and 3 bases from J, the junction contained 5 bases not matched to a gene. This CDR3 has 14 amino acids. Per the germline V gene, CDR1 is MDHEN and CDR2 is SYDVKM. DNA for the CDR3: TGTGCCAGCAGTTTGGGAGGGTTCATCTACGAGCAGTACTTC. It yields the protein CASSLGGFIYEQYF.

The chain has TRBV7-9 and TRBJ1-1; 9 bases fit TRBD1. Germline-derived CDR1 and CDR2 are SEHNR and FQNEAQ (reference sequence). V lost 4 bases, J lost 0 bases, and 3 bases stayed unmatched. CDR3 size: 15 residues. This CDR3 reads CASSYGQGMNTEAFF. The CDR3 nucleotides are TGTGCCAGCAGCTATGGACAGGGGATGAACACTGAAGCTTTCTTT.

J is TRBJ2-7 and V is TRBV28; D possibly corresponds to TRBD2 (6 bases). Germline loops: CDR1 MDHEN, CDR2 SYDVKM. The CDR3 is 14 residues long. V lost 2 bases to trimming and J lost 3 bases, with 11 bases between them. The CDR3 DNA sequence: TGTGCCAGCAGTTTACTTGGCGGGATCTACGAGCAGTACTTC. Encoded protein: CASSLLGGIYEQYF.

This clone appeared a single time. The chain joins TRBV5-4 to TRBJ2-7, with D unresolved. V was cut by 4 bases and J by 1 base, with 6 bases left in between. This CDR3 contains 12 residues. The germline CDR1 and CDR2 sequences are SGHNT and YYREEE (reference sequence). The CDR3 nucleotides read TGTGCCAGCAGCCAGGATTCCTACGAGCAGTACTTC. It codes for CASSQDSYEQYF.

The chain carries TRBV5-1 and TRBJ2-1; D ambiguous. Trimming removed 7 bases from V and 0 bases from J, with 14 bases in between. The CDR3 has 15 residues. CDR1 is SGHRS, CDR2 YFSETQ, per germline. CDR3 nucleotides: TGCGCCAGCTCTCTCGAACCCGGCTCCTACAATGAGCAGTTCTTC. Translation: CASSLEPGSYNEQFF.